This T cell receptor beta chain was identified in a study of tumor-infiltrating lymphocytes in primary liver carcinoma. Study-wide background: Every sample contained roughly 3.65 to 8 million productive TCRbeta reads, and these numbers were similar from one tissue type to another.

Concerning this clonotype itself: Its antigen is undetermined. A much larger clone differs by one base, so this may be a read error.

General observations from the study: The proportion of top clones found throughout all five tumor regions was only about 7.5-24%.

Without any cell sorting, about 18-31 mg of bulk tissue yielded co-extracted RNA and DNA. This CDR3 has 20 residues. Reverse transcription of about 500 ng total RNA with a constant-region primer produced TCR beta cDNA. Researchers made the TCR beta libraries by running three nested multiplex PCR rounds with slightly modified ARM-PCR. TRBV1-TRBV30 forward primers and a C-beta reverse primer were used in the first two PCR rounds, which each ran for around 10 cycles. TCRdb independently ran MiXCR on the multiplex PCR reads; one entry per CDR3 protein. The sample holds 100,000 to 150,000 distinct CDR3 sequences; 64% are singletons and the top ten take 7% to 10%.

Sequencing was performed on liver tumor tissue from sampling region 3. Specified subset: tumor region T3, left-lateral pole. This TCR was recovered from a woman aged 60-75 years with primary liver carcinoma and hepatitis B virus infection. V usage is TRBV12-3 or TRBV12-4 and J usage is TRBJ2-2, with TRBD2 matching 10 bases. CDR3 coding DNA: TGTGCCAGCAGAAAAACTGCTGGCGCTAGCGGGAGAGGGAGGACCGGGGAGCTGTCTTTT. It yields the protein CASRKTAGASGRGRTGELSF.